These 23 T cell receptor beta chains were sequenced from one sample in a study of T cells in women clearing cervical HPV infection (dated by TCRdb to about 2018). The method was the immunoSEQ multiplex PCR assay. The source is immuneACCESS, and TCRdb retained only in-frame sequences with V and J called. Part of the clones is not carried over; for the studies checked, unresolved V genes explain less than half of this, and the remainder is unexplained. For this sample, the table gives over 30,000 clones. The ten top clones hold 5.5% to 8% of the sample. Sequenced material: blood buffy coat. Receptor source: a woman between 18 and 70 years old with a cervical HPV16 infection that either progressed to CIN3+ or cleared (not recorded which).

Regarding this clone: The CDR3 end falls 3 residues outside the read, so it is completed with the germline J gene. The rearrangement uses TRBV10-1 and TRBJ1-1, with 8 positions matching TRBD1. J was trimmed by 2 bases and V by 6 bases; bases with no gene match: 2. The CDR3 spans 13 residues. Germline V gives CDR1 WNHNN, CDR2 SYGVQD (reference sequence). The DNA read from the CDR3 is TGCGCCAGCAGCGGACAGGGAAACACTGAA. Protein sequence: CASSGQGNTE. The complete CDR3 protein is CASSGQGNTEAFF.

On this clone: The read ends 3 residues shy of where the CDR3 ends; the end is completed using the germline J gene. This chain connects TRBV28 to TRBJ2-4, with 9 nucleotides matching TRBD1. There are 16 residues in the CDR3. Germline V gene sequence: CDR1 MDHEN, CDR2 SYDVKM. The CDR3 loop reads CASHAPPGQGDYGQYF. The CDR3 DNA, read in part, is TGTGCCAGCCATGCTCCCCCGGGACAGGGAGACTATGGT.

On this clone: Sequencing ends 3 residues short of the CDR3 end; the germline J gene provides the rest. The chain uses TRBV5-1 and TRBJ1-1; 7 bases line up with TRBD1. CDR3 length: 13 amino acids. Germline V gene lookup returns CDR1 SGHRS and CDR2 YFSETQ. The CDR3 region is CASSFGGGGWAFF. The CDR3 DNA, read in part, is TGCGCCAGCAGCTTTGGAGGGGGCGGGTGG.

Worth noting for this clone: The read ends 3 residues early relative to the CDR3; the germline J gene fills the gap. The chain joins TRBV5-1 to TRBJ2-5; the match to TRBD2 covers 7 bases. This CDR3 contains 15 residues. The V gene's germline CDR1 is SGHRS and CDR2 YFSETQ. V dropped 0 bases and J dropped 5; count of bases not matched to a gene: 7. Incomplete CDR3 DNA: TGCGCCAGCAGCTTGGCCGGCAGCGGGGACGAGACC. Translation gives CASSLAGSGDET. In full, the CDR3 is CASSLAGSGDETQYF. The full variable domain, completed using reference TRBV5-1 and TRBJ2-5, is KAGVTQTPRYLIKTRGQQVTLSCSPISGHRSVSWYQQTPGQGLQFLFEYFSETQRNKGNFPGRFSGRQFSNSRSEMNVSTLELGDSALYLCASSLAGSGDETQYFGPGTRLLVL.

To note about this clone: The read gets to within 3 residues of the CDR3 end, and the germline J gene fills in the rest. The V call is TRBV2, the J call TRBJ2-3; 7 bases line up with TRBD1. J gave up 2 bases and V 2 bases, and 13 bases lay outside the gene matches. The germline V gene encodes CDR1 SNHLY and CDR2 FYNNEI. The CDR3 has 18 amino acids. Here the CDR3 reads CASSERTLRQGSTDTQYF. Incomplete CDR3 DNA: TGTGCCAGCAGTGAAAGGACCCTGCGACAGGGTTCCACAGATACG.

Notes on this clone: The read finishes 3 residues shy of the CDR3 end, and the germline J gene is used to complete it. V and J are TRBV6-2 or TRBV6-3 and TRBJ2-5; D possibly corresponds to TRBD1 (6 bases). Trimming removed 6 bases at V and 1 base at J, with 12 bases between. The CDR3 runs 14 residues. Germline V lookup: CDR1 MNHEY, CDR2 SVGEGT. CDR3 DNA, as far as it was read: TGTGCCAGCAGGGGGGCAGACTCCCAAGAGACC. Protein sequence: CASRGADSQET. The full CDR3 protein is CASRGADSQETQYF.

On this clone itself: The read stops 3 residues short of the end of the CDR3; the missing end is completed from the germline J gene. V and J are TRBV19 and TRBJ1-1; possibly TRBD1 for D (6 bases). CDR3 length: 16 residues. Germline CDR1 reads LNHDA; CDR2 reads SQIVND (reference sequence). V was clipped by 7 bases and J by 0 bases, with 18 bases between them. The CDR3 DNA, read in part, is TGTGCCAGTATTGAGCAATTGGACAGCATGAACACTGAA. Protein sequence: CASIEQLDSMNTE. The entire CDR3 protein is CASIEQLDSMNTEAFF. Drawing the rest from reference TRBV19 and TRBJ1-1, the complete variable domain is DGGITQSPKYLFRKEGQNVTLSCEQNLNHDAMYWYRQDPGQGLRLIYYSQIVNDFQKGDIAEGYSVSREKKESFPLTVTSAQKNPTAFYLCASIEQLDSMNTEAFFGQGTRLTVV.

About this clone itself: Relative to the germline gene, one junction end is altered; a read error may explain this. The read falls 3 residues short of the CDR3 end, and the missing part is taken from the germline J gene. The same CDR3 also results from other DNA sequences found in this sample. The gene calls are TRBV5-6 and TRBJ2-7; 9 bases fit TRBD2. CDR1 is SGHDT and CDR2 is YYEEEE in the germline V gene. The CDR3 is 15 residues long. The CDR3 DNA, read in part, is TGTGCCAGTAGCTTGGCTAGCGGGACCTCCTACGAG. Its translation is CASSLASGTSYE. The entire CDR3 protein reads CASSLASGTSYEQYF.

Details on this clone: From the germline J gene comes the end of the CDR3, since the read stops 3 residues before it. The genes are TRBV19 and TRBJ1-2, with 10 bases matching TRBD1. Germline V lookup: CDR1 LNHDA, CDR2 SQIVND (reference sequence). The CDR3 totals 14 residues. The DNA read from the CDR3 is TGTGCCAGTAGCCTTGGACAGGGGGTCTACGAC. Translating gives CASSLGQGVYD. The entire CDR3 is CASSLGQGVYDYTF.

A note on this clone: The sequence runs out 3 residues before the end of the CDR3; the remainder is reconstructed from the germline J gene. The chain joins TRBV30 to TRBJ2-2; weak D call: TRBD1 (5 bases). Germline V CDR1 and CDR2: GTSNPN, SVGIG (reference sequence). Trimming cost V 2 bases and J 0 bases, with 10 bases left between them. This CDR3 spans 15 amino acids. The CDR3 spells CAWSFLGANTGELFF. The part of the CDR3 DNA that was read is TGTGCCTGGAGTTTTTTAGGGGCGAACACCGGGGAG.

The CDR3 bases that were read are TGTGCCAGCAGCTTGACAGGGCCGAATTCACCC. Encoded protein: CASSLTGPNSP. The entire CDR3 is CASSLTGPNSPLHF. The V gene is TRBV5-6, the J gene TRBJ1-6; weak D call: TRBD1 (6 bases). The CDR3 end falls 3 residues outside the read, so it is completed with the germline J gene. The germline V gene has CDR1 SGHDT and CDR2 YYEEEE. The CDR3 runs 14 residues. Trimming took 1 base from V and 7 from J, leaving 9 bases between them.

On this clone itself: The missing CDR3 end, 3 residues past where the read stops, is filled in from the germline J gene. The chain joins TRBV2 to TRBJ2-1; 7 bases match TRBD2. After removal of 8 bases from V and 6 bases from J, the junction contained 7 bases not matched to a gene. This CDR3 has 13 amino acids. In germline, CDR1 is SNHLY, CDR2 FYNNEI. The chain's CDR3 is CASLAETGNEQFF. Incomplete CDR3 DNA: TGTGCCAGCCTAGCGGAAACGGGCAATGAG.

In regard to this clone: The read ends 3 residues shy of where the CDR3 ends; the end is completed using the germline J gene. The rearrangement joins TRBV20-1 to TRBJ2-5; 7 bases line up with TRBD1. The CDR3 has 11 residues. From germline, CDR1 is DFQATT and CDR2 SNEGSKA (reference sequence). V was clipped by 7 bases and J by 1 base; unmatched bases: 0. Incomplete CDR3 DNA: TGCAGTGGGGACAGCCAAGAGACC. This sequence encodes CSGDSQET. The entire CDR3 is CSGDSQETQYF.

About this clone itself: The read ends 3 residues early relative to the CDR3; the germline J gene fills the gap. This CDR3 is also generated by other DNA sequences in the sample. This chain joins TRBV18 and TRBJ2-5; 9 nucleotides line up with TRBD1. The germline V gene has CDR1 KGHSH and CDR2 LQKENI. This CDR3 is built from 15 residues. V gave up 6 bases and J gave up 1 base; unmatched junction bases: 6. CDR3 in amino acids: CASSPRQGVQETQYF. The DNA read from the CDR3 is TGTGCCAGCTCCCCCCGACAGGGGGTCCAAGAGACC.

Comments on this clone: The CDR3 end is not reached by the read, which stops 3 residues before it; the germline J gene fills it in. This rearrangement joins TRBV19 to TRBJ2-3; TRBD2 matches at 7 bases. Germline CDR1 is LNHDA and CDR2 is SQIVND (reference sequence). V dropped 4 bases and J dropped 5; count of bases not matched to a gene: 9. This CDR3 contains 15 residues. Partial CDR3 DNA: TGTGCCAGTAGTAAGTCGGCGGGAGTGCAAGATACG. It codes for CASSKSAGVQDT. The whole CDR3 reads CASSKSAGVQDTQYF.

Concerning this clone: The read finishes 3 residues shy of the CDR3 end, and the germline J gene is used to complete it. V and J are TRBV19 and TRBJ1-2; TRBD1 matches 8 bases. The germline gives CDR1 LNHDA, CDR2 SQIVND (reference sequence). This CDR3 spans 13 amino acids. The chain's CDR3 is CASSDRGDYDYTF. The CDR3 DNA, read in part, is TGTGCCAGTAGTGACAGGGGAGACTACGAC. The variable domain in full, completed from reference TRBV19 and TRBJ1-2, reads DGGITQSPKYLFRKEGQNVTLSCEQNLNHDAMYWYRQDPGQGLRLIYYSQIVNDFQKGDIAEGYSVSREKKESFPLTVTSAQKNPTAFYLCASSDRGDYDYTFGSGTRLTVV.

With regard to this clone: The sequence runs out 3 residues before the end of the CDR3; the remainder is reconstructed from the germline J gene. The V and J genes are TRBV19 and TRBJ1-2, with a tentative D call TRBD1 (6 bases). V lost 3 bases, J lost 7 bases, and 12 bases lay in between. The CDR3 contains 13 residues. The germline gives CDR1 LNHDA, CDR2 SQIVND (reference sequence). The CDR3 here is CASSIHRAFGYTF. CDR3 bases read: TGTGCCAGTAGTATCCACAGGGCTTTTGGC.

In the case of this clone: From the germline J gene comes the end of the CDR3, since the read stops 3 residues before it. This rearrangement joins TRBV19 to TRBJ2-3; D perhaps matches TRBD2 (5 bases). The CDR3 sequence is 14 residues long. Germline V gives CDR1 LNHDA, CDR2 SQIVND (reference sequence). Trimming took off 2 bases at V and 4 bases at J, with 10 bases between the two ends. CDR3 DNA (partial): TGTGCCAGTAGTATAACCCCCGGGGCAGATACG. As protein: CASSITPGADT. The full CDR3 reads CASSITPGADTQYF.

CDR3 region: CASSSAGTGGAGGEAFF. Incomplete CDR3 DNA: TGTGCCAGCAGCTCAGCCGGGACAGGGGGCGCAGGTGGTGAA. The rearrangement uses TRBV7-3 and TRBJ1-1; TRBD1 matches 12 bases. Read sequence stops 3 residues before the CDR3 end, and the germline J gene provides the missing end. The germline V gene encodes CDR1 SGHTA and CDR2 FQGTGA. With V trimmed by 4 bases and J by 7 bases, 13 bases remained unmatched. The CDR3 sequence is 17 residues long.

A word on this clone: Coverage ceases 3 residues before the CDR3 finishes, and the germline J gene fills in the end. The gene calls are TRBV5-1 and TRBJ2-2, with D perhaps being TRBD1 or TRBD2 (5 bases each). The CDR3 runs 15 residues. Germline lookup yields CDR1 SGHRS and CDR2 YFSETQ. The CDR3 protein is CASSLGAGSYSPLFF. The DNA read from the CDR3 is TGCGCCAGCAGCTTGGGGGCAGGGAGTTACTCACCG.

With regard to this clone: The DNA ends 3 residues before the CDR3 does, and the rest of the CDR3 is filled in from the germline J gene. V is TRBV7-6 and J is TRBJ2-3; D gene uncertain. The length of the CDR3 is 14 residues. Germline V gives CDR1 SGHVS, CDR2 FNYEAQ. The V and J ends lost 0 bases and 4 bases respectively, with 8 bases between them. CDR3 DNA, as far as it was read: TGTGCCAGCAGCTTAGCAGGGCCCTCAGATACG. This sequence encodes CASSLAGPSDT. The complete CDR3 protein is CASSLAGPSDTQYF.

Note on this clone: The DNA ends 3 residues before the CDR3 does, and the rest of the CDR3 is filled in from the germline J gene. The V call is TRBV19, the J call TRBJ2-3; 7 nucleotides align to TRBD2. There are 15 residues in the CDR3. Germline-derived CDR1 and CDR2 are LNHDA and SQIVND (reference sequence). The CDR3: CASSMMGRGSETQYF. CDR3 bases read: TGTGCCAGTAGTATGATGGGGAGGGGCAGTGAGACG. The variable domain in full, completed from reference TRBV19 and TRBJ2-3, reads DGGITQSPKYLFRKEGQNVTLSCEQNLNHDAMYWYRQDPGQGLRLIYYSQIVNDFQKGDIAEGYSVSREKKESFPLTVTSAQKNPTAFYLCASSMMGRGSETQYFGPGTRLTVL.

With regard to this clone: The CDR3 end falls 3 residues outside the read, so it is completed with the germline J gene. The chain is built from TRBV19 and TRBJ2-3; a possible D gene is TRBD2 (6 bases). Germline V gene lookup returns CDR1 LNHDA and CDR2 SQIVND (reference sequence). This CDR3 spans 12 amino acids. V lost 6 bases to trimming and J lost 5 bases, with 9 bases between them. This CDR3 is CASSLGGDTQYF. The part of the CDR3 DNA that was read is TGTGCCAGTAGCCTGGGGGGAGATACG.